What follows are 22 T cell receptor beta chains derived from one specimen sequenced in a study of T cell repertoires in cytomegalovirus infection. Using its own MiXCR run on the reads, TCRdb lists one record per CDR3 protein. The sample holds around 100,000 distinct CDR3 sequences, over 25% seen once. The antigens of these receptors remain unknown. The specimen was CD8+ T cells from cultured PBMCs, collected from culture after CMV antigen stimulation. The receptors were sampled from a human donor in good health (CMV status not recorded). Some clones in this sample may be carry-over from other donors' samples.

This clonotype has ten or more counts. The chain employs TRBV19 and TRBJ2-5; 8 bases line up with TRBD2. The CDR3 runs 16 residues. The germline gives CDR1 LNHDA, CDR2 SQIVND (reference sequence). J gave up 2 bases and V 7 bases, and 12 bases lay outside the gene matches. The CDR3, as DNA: TGTGCCAGTACCAAACGGTCAGCGGGGGCTCAAGAGACCCAGTACTTC. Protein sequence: CASTKRSAGAQETQYF.

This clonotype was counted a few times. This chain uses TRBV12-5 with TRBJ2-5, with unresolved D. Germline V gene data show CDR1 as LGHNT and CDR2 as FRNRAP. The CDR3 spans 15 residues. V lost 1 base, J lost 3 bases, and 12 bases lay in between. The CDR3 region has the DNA TGTGCTAGTGGTTTGGCAGCAGGCAACGAAGAGACCCAGTACTTC. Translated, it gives CASGLAAGNEETQYF.

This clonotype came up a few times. CDR3 amino acids: CASSQADRGPSYEQYF. The CDR3, as DNA: TGTGCCAGCAGCCAAGCAGATCGGGGACCATCCTACGAGCAGTACTTC. The chain recombines TRBV4-2 with TRBJ2-7; possibly TRBD1 or TRBD2 for D (5 bases each). The CDR3 covers 16 residues. CDR1 LGHNA and CDR2 YNFKEQ come from the germline V gene. The V and J ends lost 1 base and 1 base respectively, with 14 bases between them.

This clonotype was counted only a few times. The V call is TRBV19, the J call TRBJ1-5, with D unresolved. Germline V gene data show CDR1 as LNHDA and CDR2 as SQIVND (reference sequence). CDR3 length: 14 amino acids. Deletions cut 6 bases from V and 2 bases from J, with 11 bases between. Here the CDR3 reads CASRRTGGNQPQHF. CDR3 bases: TGTGCCAGTAGAAGGACGGGTGGCAATCAGCCCCAGCATTTT.

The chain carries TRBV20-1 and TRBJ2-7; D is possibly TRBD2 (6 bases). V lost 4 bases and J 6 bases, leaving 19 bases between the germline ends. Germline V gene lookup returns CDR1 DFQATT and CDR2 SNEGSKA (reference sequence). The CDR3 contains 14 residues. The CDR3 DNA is TGCAGTGCTAAATTGGGCGGAGGGGCGTCCGAGCAGTACTTC. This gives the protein CSAKLGGGASEQYF.

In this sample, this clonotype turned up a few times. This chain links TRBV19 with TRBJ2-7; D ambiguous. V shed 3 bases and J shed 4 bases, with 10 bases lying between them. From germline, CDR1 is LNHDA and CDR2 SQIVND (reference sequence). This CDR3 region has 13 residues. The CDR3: CASSIEVGYEQYF. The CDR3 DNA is TGTGCCAGTAGTATTGAGGTGGGTTACGAGCAGTACTTC.

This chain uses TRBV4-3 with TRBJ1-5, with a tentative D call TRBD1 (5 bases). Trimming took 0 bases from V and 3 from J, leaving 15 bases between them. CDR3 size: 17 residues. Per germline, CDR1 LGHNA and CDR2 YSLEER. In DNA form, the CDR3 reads TGCGCCAGCAGCCAAGAAGGCCGGTCCGGGACCAATCAGCCCCAGCATTTT. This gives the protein CASSQEGRSGTNQPQHF.

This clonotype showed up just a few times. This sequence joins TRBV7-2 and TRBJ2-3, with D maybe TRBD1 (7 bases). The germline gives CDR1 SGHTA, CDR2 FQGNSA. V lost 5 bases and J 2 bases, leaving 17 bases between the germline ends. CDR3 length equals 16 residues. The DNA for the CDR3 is TGTGCCAGCAGCCGACAGGGCGGAGGGCTCACAGATACGCAGTATTTT. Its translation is CASSRQGGGLTDTQYF.

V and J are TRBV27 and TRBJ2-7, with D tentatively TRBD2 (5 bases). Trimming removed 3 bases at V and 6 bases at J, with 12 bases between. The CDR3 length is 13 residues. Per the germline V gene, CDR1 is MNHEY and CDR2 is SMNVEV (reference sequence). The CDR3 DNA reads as TGTGCCAGCAGTTTGACCCCTCGGGGCGAGCAGTACTTC. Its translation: CASSLTPRGEQYF.

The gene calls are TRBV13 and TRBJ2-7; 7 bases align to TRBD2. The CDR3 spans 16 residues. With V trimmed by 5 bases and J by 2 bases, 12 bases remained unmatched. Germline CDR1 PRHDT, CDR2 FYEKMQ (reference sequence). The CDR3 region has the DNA TGTGCCAGCAGCGAGCCAGGGACTACCTCCCCCTACGAGCAGTACTTC. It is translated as CASSEPGTTSPYEQYF.

As DNA, the CDR3 is TGTGCCAGCAGTTCCCCCAGTTCAGGCTTCTCTGGAAACACCATATATTTT. Translated: CASSSPSSGFSGNTIYF. This rearrangement joins TRBV12-3 or TRBV12-4 to TRBJ1-3; no definite D call. The CDR3 sequence is 17 residues long. The V and J ends lost 4 bases and 0 bases respectively, with 16 bases between them.

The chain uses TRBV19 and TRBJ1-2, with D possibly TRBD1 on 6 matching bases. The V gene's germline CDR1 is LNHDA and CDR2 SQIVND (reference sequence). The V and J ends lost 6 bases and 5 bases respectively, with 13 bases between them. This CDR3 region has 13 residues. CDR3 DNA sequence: TGTGCCAGTAGACAGGGAGGAGAATATGGCTACACCTTC. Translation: CASRQGGEYGYTF.

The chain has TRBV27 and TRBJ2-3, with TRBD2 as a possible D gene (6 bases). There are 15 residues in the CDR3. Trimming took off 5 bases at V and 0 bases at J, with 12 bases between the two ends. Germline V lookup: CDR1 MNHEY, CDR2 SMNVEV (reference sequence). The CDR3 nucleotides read TGTGCCAGCAGTCCGGGGACTCTTAGCACAGATACGCAGTATTTT. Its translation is CASSPGTLSTDTQYF.

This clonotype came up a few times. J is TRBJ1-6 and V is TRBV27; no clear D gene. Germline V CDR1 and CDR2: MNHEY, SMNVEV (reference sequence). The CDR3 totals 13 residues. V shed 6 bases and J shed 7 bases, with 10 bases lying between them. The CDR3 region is CASRWASNSPLHF. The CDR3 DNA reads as TGTGCCAGCAGATGGGCTTCCAATTCACCCCTCCACTTT.

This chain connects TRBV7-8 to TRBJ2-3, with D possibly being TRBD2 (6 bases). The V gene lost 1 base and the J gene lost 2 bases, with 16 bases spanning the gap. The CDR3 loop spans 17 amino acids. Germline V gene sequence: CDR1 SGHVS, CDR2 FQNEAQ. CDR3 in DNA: TGTGCCAGCAGCTTAGGTGGCGGGGCGGGAACCACAGATACGCAGTATTTT. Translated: CASSLGGGAGTTDTQYF.

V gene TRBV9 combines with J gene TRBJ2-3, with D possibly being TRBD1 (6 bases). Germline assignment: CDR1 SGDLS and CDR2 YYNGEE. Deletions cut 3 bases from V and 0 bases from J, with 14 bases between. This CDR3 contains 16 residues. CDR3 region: CASSANHRESTDTQYF. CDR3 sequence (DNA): TGTGCCAGCAGCGCAAATCACAGGGAAAGCACAGATACGCAGTATTTT.

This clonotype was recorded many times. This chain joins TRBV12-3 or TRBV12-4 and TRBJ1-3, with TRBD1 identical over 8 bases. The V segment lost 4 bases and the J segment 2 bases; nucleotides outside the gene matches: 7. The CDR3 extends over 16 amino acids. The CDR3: CASSSYPTGAGNTIYF. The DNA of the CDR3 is TGTGCCAGCAGTTCTTACCCGACAGGGGCTGGAAACACCATATATTTT.

The CDR3 DNA sequence: TGTGCCAGCAGCTTAGGAGGGGCCGGTTCCAATCAGCCCCAGCATTTT. It specifies CASSLGGAGSNQPQHF. This sequence joins TRBV7-6 and TRBJ1-5, with D perhaps TRBD1 (5 bases). CDR1 SGHVS and CDR2 FNYEAQ come from the germline V gene. The V and J ends lost 1 base and 3 bases respectively, with 13 bases between them. The CDR3 loop spans 16 amino acids.

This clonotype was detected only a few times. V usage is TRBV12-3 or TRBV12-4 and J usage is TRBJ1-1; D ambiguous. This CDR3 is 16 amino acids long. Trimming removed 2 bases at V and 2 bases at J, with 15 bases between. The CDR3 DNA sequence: TGTGCCAGCAGTTTAAGGCCCGTTGGAGGAAACACTGAAGCTTTCTTT. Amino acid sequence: CASSLRPVGGNTEAFF.

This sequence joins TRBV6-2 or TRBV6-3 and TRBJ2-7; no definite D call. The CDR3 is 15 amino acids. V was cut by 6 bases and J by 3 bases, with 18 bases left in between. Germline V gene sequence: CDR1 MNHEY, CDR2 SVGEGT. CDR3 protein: CASSTHPATYYEQYF. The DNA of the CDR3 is TGTGCCAGCAGCACACACCCCGCAACTTACTACGAGCAGTACTTC.

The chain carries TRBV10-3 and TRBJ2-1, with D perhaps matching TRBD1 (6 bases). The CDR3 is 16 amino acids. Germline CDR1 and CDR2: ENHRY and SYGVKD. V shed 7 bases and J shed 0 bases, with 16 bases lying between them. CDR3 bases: TGTGCCATCACTGACAGGTCCCAGAGCTCCTACAATGAGCAGTTCTTC. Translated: CAITDRSQSSYNEQFF.

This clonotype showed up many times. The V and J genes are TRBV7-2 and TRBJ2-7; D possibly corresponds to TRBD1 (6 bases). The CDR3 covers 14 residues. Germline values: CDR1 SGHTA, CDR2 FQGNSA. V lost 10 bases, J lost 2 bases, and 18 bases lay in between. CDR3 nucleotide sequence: TGTGCCAACACCCTTGGGGACACTCCCTACGAGCAGTACTTC. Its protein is CANTLGDTPYEQYF.